Below, 32 T cell receptor beta chains from the same sample are listed, as sequenced in a study of blood T cells in healthy people across ages. The second PCR ran about 6 to 11 cycles with a sample-barcoded 5' primer and J-beta primers. TCRdb itself ran the 5' RACE reads through MiXCR, one entry per CDR3 protein. The sample shows 900,000 to 950,000 distinct CDR3 sequences, about 28% of them seen only once. These same records also appear under a second study, on T cells of mothers and their children.

Material: blood. Receptors were obtained from a woman in her thirties or forties in good health.

Turning to this clonotype: A read error may account for a junction end that differs from germline. The chain uses TRBV7-9 and TRBJ2-3; no firm D call. Germline loops: CDR1 SEHNR, CDR2 FQNEAQ (reference sequence). The CDR3 contains 13 residues. CDR3: CASSSRSTDAQYF. The CDR3 DNA follows: TGTGCCAGCAGCTCTAGGTCCACAGATGCGCAGTATTTT.

Points on this clonotype: A clone one base away is much larger, so this may be a read error. The chain joins TRBV28 to TRBJ1-2, with a possible D match to TRBD1 (5 bases). Germline loops: CDR1 MDHEN, CDR2 SYDVKM. The CDR3 length is 14 residues. DNA for the CDR3: TGTGTCAGCAGTCAAGGAGCAGGGTGGTATGGCTACACCTTC. Translation: CVSSQGAGWYGYTF.

This clonotype was recorded many times. The chain carries TRBV12-3 or TRBV12-4 and TRBJ2-7; TRBD1 matches 11 bases. V shed 6 bases, J shed 1 base, and the junction held 5 bases outside the gene matches. The CDR3 is 15 amino acids. This CDR3 is CASRQGTGGSYEQYF. The CDR3 DNA sequence: TGTGCCAGCAGACAGGGGACAGGGGGGTCCTACGAGCAGTACTTC.

Comment on this clonotype: A much larger clone lies a single base off, so this may be a read error. J is TRBJ1-2 and V is TRBV5-5; no clear D. The length of the CDR3 is 14 residues. CDR1 SGHKS and CDR2 YYEKEE come from the germline V gene (reference sequence). The DNA of the CDR3 is TGTACCAGCAGCCCCCAGGTTGCAAACTATGGCTACACCTTC. Translating it yields CTSSPQVANYGYTF.

There are a few counts of this clonotype. J is TRBJ2-1 and V is TRBV7-2; maybe TRBD1 (6 bases). Looked up from germline, CDR1 is SGHTA and CDR2 is FQGNSA. There are 14 residues in the CDR3. The V gene lost 2 bases and the J gene lost 13 bases, with 18 bases spanning the gap. This CDR3 is CASSLPSQGGIQFF. CDR3 DNA sequence: TGTGCCAGCAGCTTACCATCCCAAGGGGGAATACAGTTCTTC.

This clonotype was seen only a few times. The genes are TRBV27 and TRBJ1-1, with D unresolved. The CDR3 runs to 15 residues. Between the trimmed V and J ends, which lost 5 bases and 3 bases, there was a span of 16 bases. Germline V gives CDR1 MNHEY, CDR2 SMNVEV (reference sequence). CDR3 sequence: CASSLGRAGYTEAFF. CDR3 sequence (DNA): TGTGCCAGCAGTCTAGGGAGGGCAGGCTACACTGAAGCTTTCTTT.

This clonotype has a count of ten or more. The chain carries TRBV7-2 and TRBJ1-5; maybe TRBD1 (6 bases). The germline V gene encodes CDR1 SGHTA and CDR2 FQGNSA. CDR3 size: 14 residues. With 5 bases removed from V and 4 bases from J, the gap between germline ends came to 12 bases. CDR3: CASSLRTGNQPQHF. The CDR3 nucleotides read TGTGCCAGCAGCCTTAGAACAGGGAATCAGCCCCAGCATTTT.

This clonotype has only a few counts. The rearrangement uses TRBV12-3 or TRBV12-4 and TRBJ1-2, with D possibly being TRBD1 (5 bases). Between the trimmed V and J ends, which lost 5 bases and 2 bases, there was a span of 12 bases. The CDR3 spans 14 residues. CDR3 DNA: TGTGCCAGCAGTGGCAATCAGGGCAACTATGGCTACACCTTC. Its protein is CASSGNQGNYGYTF.

In its sample, this clonotype was seen many times. The chain combines TRBV5-1 with TRBJ2-1; 10 bases line up with TRBD2. With 5 bases clipped from V and 3 bases from J, the junction kept 5 bases outside the gene matches. This CDR3 has 15 residues. Germline V gene data show CDR1 as SGHRS and CDR2 as YFSETQ. The CDR3 DNA reads as TGCGCCAGCAGAACCGGGACTAGCGTCTACAATGAGCAGTTCTTC. This gives the protein CASRTGTSVYNEQFF.

This clonotype was detected a few times. The chain employs TRBV6-5 and TRBJ1-2, with D uncertain. The length of the CDR3 is 13 residues. CDR1 is MNHEY, CDR2 SVGAGI, per germline. The V end was cut by 5 bases, the J end by 1 base, with 8 bases between. The DNA of the CDR3 is TGTGCCAGCAGTACGACACTTAACTATGGCTACACCTTC. Protein product: CASSTTLNYGYTF.

The chain has TRBV5-4 and TRBJ2-6; 7 positions agree with TRBD1. The V gene end was trimmed by 4 bases and the J gene end by 2 bases; junction bases not matched to a gene: 3. CDR3 size: 15 residues. The germline V gene encodes CDR1 SGHNT and CDR2 YYREEE (reference sequence). CDR3: CASSRTGTGANVLTF. The CDR3 DNA sequence: TGTGCCAGCAGCAGGACAGGAACTGGGGCCAACGTCCTGACTTTC.

CDR3 residues: CASSLEDRGDEQFF. For the CDR3, the DNA is TGCGCCAGCAGCTTGGAGGACAGAGGCGATGAGCAGTTCTTC. This sequence joins TRBV5-1 and TRBJ2-1; possibly TRBD1 for D (6 bases). V lost 0 bases and J lost 8, with 12 bases in between. Looked up from germline, CDR1 is SGHRS and CDR2 is YFSETQ. The CDR3 consists of 14 residues.

The chain is built from TRBV24-1 and TRBJ2-1, with D perhaps TRBD2 (6 bases). V was shortened by 7 bases and J by 7 bases, with 19 bases between the two germline ends. Germline assignment: CDR1 KGHDR and CDR2 SFDVKD. This CDR3 has 15 amino acids. CDR3 bases: TGTGCCACCAGCCCACTACGGGGGATGGGGAATGAGCAGTTCTTC. This sequence encodes CATSPLRGMGNEQFF.

The sample holds a few counts of this clonotype. CDR3 nucleotide sequence: TGCGCCAGCAGCCAAGATTATTCAGGGGCCTACGAGCAGTTCTTC. Protein product: CASSQDYSGAYEQFF. The chain recombines TRBV4-3 with TRBJ2-1, with D tentatively TRBD1 (6 bases). With 0 bases removed from V and 10 bases from J, the gap between germline ends came to 16 bases. CDR3 size: 15 residues. Germline V gives CDR1 LGHNA, CDR2 YSLEER.

In its sample, this clonotype was seen many times. The genes are TRBV7-2 and TRBJ2-5; D possibly uses TRBD1 or TRBD2 (5 bases each). V lost 2 bases to trimming and J lost 5 bases, with 12 bases between them. Germline lookup yields CDR1 SGHTA and CDR2 FQGNSA. The CDR3 loop spans 14 amino acids. CDR3 sequence: CASSLSRGGETQYF. The CDR3 coding sequence is TGTGCCAGCAGCTTATCCCGGGGCGGGGAGACCCAGTACTTC.

The sample holds a few counts of this clonotype. This chain uses TRBV10-3 with TRBJ2-1, with TRBD2 matching 7 bases. CDR3 length: 12 residues. Germline V gene lookup returns CDR1 ENHRY and CDR2 SYGVKD. The J segment lost 5 bases and the V segment lost 10 bases, leaving 5 bases of the junction unmatched. CDR3 sequence: CATGLVNNEQFF. The CDR3 nucleotides read TGTGCCACAGGACTAGTGAACAATGAGCAGTTCTTC.

V usage is TRBV12-3 or TRBV12-4 and J usage is TRBJ1-1; D unclear. The CDR3 has 13 residues. Trimming cost V 3 bases and J 3 bases, with 8 bases left between them. The CDR3 spells CASSFSEHTEAFF. The CDR3 nucleotides read TGTGCCAGCAGTTTTTCCGAACACACTGAAGCTTTCTTT.

The chain joins TRBV20-1 to TRBJ2-3; D unclear. This CDR3 spans 13 amino acids. CDR1 DFQATT and CDR2 SNEGSKA come from the germline V gene (reference sequence). With 5 bases removed from V and 2 bases from J, the gap between germline ends came to 11 bases. DNA of the CDR3: TGCAGTGCTTTCTCGGATCTCACAGATACGCAGTATTTT. Translating it yields CSAFSDLTDTQYF.

V usage is TRBV5-1 and J usage is TRBJ2-7, with 7 positions matching TRBD2. Germline-derived CDR1 and CDR2 are SGHRS and YFSETQ. The CDR3 is made up of 16 amino acids. V shed 4 bases, J shed 0 bases, and the junction held 10 bases outside the gene matches. The CDR3 loop is CASSPGSAGDSYEQYF. The CDR3 bases are TGCGCCAGCAGCCCTGGGAGTGCGGGAGACTCCTACGAGCAGTACTTC.

This clonotype was recorded at least ten times. The CDR3 sequence: CASSGTGDATNEKLFF. The CDR3 DNA reads TGCGCCAGCAGCGGGACAGGAGATGCAACTAATGAAAAACTGTTTTTT. The rearrangement links TRBV5-1 to TRBJ1-4, with 8 bases that match TRBD1. Germline assignment: CDR1 SGHRS and CDR2 YFSETQ. Trimming removed 4 bases from V and 0 bases from J; junction bases left unmatched: 5. The CDR3 length is 16 residues.

The rearrangement uses TRBV30 and TRBJ1-2, with D perhaps matching TRBD1 (6 bases). The V gene's germline CDR1 is GTSNPN and CDR2 SVGIG (reference sequence). Trimming removed 5 bases at V and 3 bases at J, with 13 bases between. The CDR3 extends over 13 amino acids. For the CDR3, the DNA is TGTGCCTGGTCACAGGGAACTCACTATGGCTACACCTTC. Amino acid sequence: CAWSQGTHYGYTF.

This clonotype was counted between two and nine times. At one end the junction does not follow the germline gene, possibly because of a read error. V and J are TRBV28 and TRBJ2-1; TRBD1 agrees at 7 bases. CDR3 length equals 14 residues. Germline V gene sequence: CDR1 MDHEN, CDR2 SYDVKM. The CDR3 nucleotides read TGTGCCAGCAGCACAGGGGTCCCCTACGATGAGCAGTTCTTC. Translating it yields CASSTGVPYDEQFF.

CDR3 sequence reads: CASSMDSQETQYF. The CDR3 DNA reads as TGTGCCAGCAGCATGGACAGCCAAGAGACCCAGTACTTC. J is TRBJ2-7 and V is TRBV5-4, with a weak D call TRBD1 (6 bases). The assigned J gene may be wrong: the sequence end matches TRBJ2-5 better. The CDR3 runs 13 residues. CDR1 and CDR2 (germline): SGHNT, YYREEE (reference sequence).

Details on this clonotype: Since a much larger clone is just one base distant, this may be a read error. V is TRBV15 and J is TRBJ2-6, with 8 bases matching TRBD2. The CDR3 spans 15 residues. CDR1 is LNHNV, CDR2 YYDKDF, per germline (reference sequence). The CDR3 DNA is TGTGCCACTCGCGGGGGGAGCTCTGGGGCCAACGTCCGGACTTTC. Translation: CATRGGSSGANVRTF.

Turning to this clonotype: A read error may explain this, as a much larger clone is one base away. This sequence joins TRBV18 and TRBJ2-3; 8 bases align to TRBD1. There are 16 residues in the CDR3. CDR1 is KGHSH and CDR2 is LQKENI in the germline V gene. Trimming at V came to 5 bases and at J to 3 bases, leaving 10 bases not matched to a gene. CDR3 sequence: CASSAHADRVTDTQYF. The CDR3 DNA reads as TGTGCCAGCTCAGCCCACGCGGACAGGGTGACAGATACGCAGTATTTT.

The V call is TRBV20-1, the J call TRBJ2-1, with TRBD2 matching 9 bases. The CDR3 sequence is 17 residues long. The trim removed 1 base at V and 0 bases at J, leaving 7 bases unmatched. The germline V gene encodes CDR1 DFQATT and CDR2 SNEGSKA (reference sequence). CDR3 nucleotides: TGCAGTGCTAGAGCCAGCGGGGGGCAGAGCTCCTACAATGAGCAGTTCTTC. As protein: CSARASGGQSSYNEQFF.

This clonotype has more than one count but fewer than ten. The V call is TRBV7-9, the J call TRBJ1-1; no clear D gene. The ends were cut back, 3 bases at V and 2 bases at J, with 10 bases in the middle. In germline, CDR1 is SEHNR, CDR2 FQNEAQ (reference sequence). The CDR3 loop spans 14 amino acids. The DNA for the CDR3 is TGTGCCAGCAGCTTCGGTGGAGAAAACACTGAAGCTTTCTTT. Its protein is CASSFGGENTEAFF.

The count of this clonotype is one. This rearrangement joins TRBV7-9 to TRBJ2-3; D is undetermined. Germline CDR1 is SEHNR and CDR2 is FQNEAQ (reference sequence). V lost 4 bases, J lost 0 bases, and 11 bases lay in between. This CDR3 is built from 15 residues. CDR3 amino acids: CASSSHGSSTDTQYF. The CDR3 bases are TGTGCCAGCAGCTCCCACGGGTCCAGCACAGATACGCAGTATTTT.

There are many counts of this clonotype. J is TRBJ2-5 and V is TRBV6-6; no firm D call. Per germline, CDR1 MNHNY and CDR2 SVGAGI (reference sequence). The CDR3 sequence is 16 residues long. Between the trimmed V and J ends, which lost 2 bases and 4 bases, there was a span of 17 bases. CDR3 in amino acids: CASSYQVQINLETQYF. The CDR3, as DNA: TGTGCCAGCAGTTACCAGGTGCAGATTAATCTAGAGACCCAGTACTTC.

CDR3 protein: CASSHPGSTDTQYF. The CDR3 DNA is TGTGCCAGCAGCCATCCCGGGAGCACAGATACGCAGTATTTT. The rearrangement uses TRBV14 and TRBJ2-3; D is unresolved. CDR1 SGHDN and CDR2 FVKESK come from the germline V gene. V lost 3 bases to trimming and J lost 0 bases, with 7 bases between them. This CDR3 is 14 amino acids long.

This clonotype has only a few counts. This chain connects TRBV6-5 to TRBJ2-5; D possibly corresponds to TRBD1 (6 bases). Trimming stripped 8 bases from V and 3 bases from J, with 13 bases between. CDR3 length: 13 residues. CDR1 is MNHEY, CDR2 SVGAGI, per germline. The CDR3 protein is CASRDYREETQYF. For the CDR3, the DNA is TGTGCCAGCCGAGATTACAGGGAAGAGACCCAGTACTTC.

This chain links TRBV6-1 with TRBJ1-1; D is uncertain. The CDR3 length is 15 residues. CDR1 MNHNS and CDR2 SASEGT come from the germline V gene. V lost 0 bases, J lost 0 bases, and 8 bases lay in between. The CDR3 region is CASSEASIMNTEAFF. Written as DNA, the CDR3 is TGTGCCAGCAGTGAAGCTTCCATCATGAACACTGAAGCTTTCTTT.